Here is one T cell receptor (beta chain) with its context. This record comes from a study of cytomegalovirus exposure and HLA in healthy donors. Study-wide context: Samples from HLA-typed donors yielded about 85 million unique TCRs in an early data release.

PCR employed 60 Vbeta and 13 Jbeta primers. TCRdb keeps only in-frame clones here, not all; method: immunoSEQ multiplex PCR. The sample lists 150,000 to 200,000 clones, about 75% occurring once. CDR1 and CDR2 from the germline V gene are SNHLY and FYNNEI. V shed 3 bases and J 5 bases; nucleotides not matched to a gene: 3. CDR3 length: 13 amino acids. Every donor was a healthy person donating bone marrow. Sequenced input: PBMCs. This rearrangement joins TRBV2 to TRBJ2-5; 7 bases agree with TRBD2. This clonotype originated in a man in his forties in good health and CMV-seropositive. CDR3 region: CASSEWGGETQYF. The CDR3 DNA follows: TGTGCCAGCAGTGAGTGGGGGGGGGAGACCCAGTACTTC.